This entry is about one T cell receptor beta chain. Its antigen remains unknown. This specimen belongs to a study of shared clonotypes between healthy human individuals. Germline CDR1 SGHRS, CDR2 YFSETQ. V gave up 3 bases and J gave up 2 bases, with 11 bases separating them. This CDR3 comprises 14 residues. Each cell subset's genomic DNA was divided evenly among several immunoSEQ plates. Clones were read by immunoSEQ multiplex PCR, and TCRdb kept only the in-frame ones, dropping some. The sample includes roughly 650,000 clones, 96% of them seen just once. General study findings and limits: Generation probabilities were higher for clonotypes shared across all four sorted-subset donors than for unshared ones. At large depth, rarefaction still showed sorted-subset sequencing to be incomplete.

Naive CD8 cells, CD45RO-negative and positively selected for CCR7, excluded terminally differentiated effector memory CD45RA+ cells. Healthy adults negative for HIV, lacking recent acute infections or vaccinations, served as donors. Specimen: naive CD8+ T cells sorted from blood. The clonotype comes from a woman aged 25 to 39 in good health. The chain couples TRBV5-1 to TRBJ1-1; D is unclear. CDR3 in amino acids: CASSWDRTNTEAFF. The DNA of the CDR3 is TGCGCCAGCAGCTGGGATCGGACTAACACTGAAGCTTTCTTT.